This TCR beta chain was documented in a study of regulatory T cells in long-lasting Graves disease. Building the TCR beta libraries relied on iRepertoire HTBI primers, and CDR3 regions underwent Arm-PCR. TCRdb re-called the multiplex PCR reads through MiXCR, storing one row per CDR3 protein. The top ten clones hold under 30% of a sample with about 440,000 distinct CDR3 sequences, roughly 15% of them seen once. This clonotype was counted many times. As to time point: newly diagnosed GD, antithyroid drugs for less than 3 months. RNA from PBMCs was the source of the TCR library. The sample was also linked to a second study, of T cells in Graves' hyperthyroidism and ophthalmopathy.

This clonotype was obtained from a woman aged 18-29 years with Graves disease. This specimen consisted of peripheral blood mononuclear cells (PBMCs), obtained at new diagnosis, from a patient treated with antithyroid drugs.

The CDR3 region is CASSLFGDRQETQYF. The DNA of the CDR3 is TGTGCCAGCAGCTTATTTGGGGACAGACAAGAGACCCAGTACTTC. The chain carries TRBV11-1 and TRBJ2-5; TRBD1 matches 7 bases. The CDR3 consists of 15 residues. J lost 2 bases, V lost 2 bases, and 5 bases had no gene match. The germline V gene encodes CDR1 SGHAT and CDR2 FQDESV (reference sequence).